The following is a TCR beta chain sequence with its context. This entry is derived from a study of blood T cell repertoires in COVID-19. Study context: The United States, Italy and Spain provided the acute and convalescent COVID-19 samples. T cells, B-cell-depleted T cells, or PBMCs supplied cDNA or gDNA.

V lost 6 bases to trimming and J lost 5 bases, with 9 bases between them. CDR3 size: 12 residues. Authors' data handling: Reference gene primer amplification gave nucleated cell count estimates. Sequencing used immunoSEQ multiplex PCR; TCRdb keeps in-frame clones, though not all of them. V, J and clone size derive from that table, while D and trimming were established from the DNA sequence. The table lists about 370,000 clones, about 90% of them singletons. Enrolled through a virtual design, the participants were between 18 and 89 years of age and came from some 26 US areas. The source of this sequence is a woman under 40 who had recovered from COVID-19. The sequencing sample was made of PBMCs or T cells enriched from blood (not recorded which). This rearrangement joins TRBV12-3 or TRBV12-4 to TRBJ2-3, with no clear D. The CDR3 is CASRTEEDTQYF. Here the CDR3 DNA reads TGTGCCAGCAGGACCGAGGAAGATACGCAGTATTTT.